This TCR beta chain was sequenced in a study of neoadjuvant nivolumab and ipilimumab in lung cancer. Study findings and constraints: Resected tumors had greater TCR richness and clonality than uninvolved lung. Blood richness before therapy tracked richness in tumors resected after neoadjuvant therapy. TCR sequencing covered a small number of samples.

As regards this clone: Its antigen is currently unknown.

The germline gives CDR1 MNHNS, CDR2 SASEGT. CDR3 length: 15 amino acids. Trimming stripped 2 bases from V and 6 bases from J, with 16 bases between. Sequencing used immunoSEQ multiplex PCR; TCRdb keeps in-frame clones, though not all of them. The sample consists of 20,000 to 25,000 clones, roughly 85% of them appearing once. The sequences come from peripheral blood, collected before neoadjuvant nivolumab, alone or with ipilimumab. The J gene is TRBJ1-2, the V gene TRBV6-1; D unresolved. The origin of this receptor is an adult with non-small cell lung cancer. The CDR3 nucleotides are TGTGCCAGCAGTGAAAGAACTCGGCCCGGCGATGGCTACACCTTC. It yields the protein CASSERTRPGDGYTF.